The entry below gives a single T cell receptor beta chain sequence along with its context. No antigen is known for it. This CDR3 has 12 amino acids. Trimming removed 0 bases from V and 8 bases from J, with 8 bases in between. Germline CDR1 and CDR2: SGHRS and YFSETQ. The sample belongs to a study of cytomegalovirus exposure and HLA in healthy donors. Study-level findings and limits: CMV antigen specificity was confirmed in vitro for a few CMV-associated chains. In the approximately 120 validation repertoires, a later analysis found that first-cohort TCR clusters tended to co-occur. A list of 150 to 200 TCR beta chains associated with cytomegalovirus was given.

The method was immunoSEQ multiplex PCR; TCRdb's version includes in-frame clones alone and lacks a portion of them. The data hold 60,000 or so clones, with roughly nine tenths observed a single time. The clonotype originates from a woman younger than 35 in good health and CMV-seronegative. The sample taken for sequencing was PBMCs. The chain links TRBV5-1 to TRBJ1-2; TRBD1 might be the D (5 bases). CDR3 amino acids: CASSLGGGGYTF. The CDR3, as DNA: TGCGCCAGCAGCTTGGGGGGCGGAGGCTACACCTTC.